What follows is one TCR beta chain and its context. Measured with immunoSEQ multiplex PCR; TCRdb has only the in-frame clones, and not every one. This sample has some 21,000 clones; roughly 78% occur once, and the top ten carry around 10%. Treatment meaning: randomized to nivolumab then ipilimumab (arm A) or the reverse (arm B). No patient had prior DNA-damaging chemotherapy. CDR1 and CDR2 (germline): SGHVS, FNYEAQ. This CDR3 comprises 16 residues. V lost 1 base and J lost 1; bases outside the gene matches: 4. This specimen belongs to a study of sequential checkpoint blockade in melanoma. Study context: Both treatment sequences were followed by maintenance nivolumab.

Here the sequenced sample was CD8+ T cells sorted from blood (inferred from file names), taken from a patient given nivolumab and ipilimumab in sequence. The receptor was derived from a human donor with melanoma. The chain carries TRBV7-6 and TRBJ2-3; 8 bases are a match to TRBD2. This CDR3 is CASSLGPGGGTDTQYF. The CDR3 coding sequence is TGTGCCAGCAGCTTAGGTCCGGGAGGGGGCACAGATACGCAGTATTTT.